Listed here are 21 T cell receptor beta chains from one sample, sequenced in a study of blood T cell repertoires in COVID-19. Here immunoSEQ multiplex PCR was the method, and the copy in TCRdb shows in-frame clones only, minus some. The sample contains about 140,000 clones, about 80% of which appear only once. Sequenced input: peripheral blood. The receptors here all came from a human donor in a cohort sampled during active COVID-19.

V usage is TRBV9 and J usage is TRBJ1-1; D is possibly TRBD1 (5 bases). This CDR3 spans 15 amino acids. The V end lost 0 bases, the J end lost 1 base, and 10 bases lay between the germline ends. The germline gives CDR1 SGDLS, CDR2 YYNGEE. The CDR3 loop reads CASSVGGASNTEAFF. The CDR3 DNA sequence: TGTGCCAGCAGCGTAGGTGGGGCCTCGAACACTGAAGCTTTCTTT.

The chain recombines TRBV5-1 with TRBJ1-4; TRBD1 matches 12 bases. The CDR3 totals 17 residues. The trim removed 7 bases at V and 8 bases at J, leaving 15 bases unmatched. Germline values: CDR1 SGHRS, CDR2 YFSETQ. This chain's CDR3 is CASSDGTGGERGEKLFF. CDR3 nucleotides: TGCGCCAGCTCTGACGGGACAGGGGGCGAGAGGGGAGAAAAACTGTTTTTT.

The chain links TRBV3-1 (or the pseudogene TRBV3-2) to TRBJ2-3; the D gene is possibly TRBD2 (5 bases). Germline-derived CDR1 and CDR2 are LGHDT and YNNKEL (reference sequence). The germline V and J ends were trimmed by 3 bases and 0 bases, with 10 bases remaining between them. This CDR3 spans 15 amino acids. This CDR3 reads CASSHRRPSTDTQYF. The CDR3 region has the DNA TGTGCCAGCAGCCATAGGAGGCCTAGCACAGATACGCAGTATTTT.

The V call is TRBV3-1 (or the pseudogene TRBV3-2), the J call TRBJ2-7; D remains unclear. CDR3 length: 12 amino acids. V was shortened by 1 base and J by 2 bases, with 3 bases between the two germline ends. Germline-derived CDR1 and CDR2 are LGHDT and YNNKEL (reference sequence). This chain's CDR3 is CASSQVTYEQYF. As DNA, the CDR3 is TGTGCCAGCAGCCAAGTAACCTACGAGCAGTACTTC.

This clone was counted once. The CDR3 loop is CASSPTLAGRTDTQYF. CDR3 sequence (DNA): TGTGCCAGCAGCCCCACCCTAGCGGGGCGCACAGATACGCAGTATTTT. This rearrangement joins TRBV7-2 to TRBJ2-3; 9 bases fit TRBD2. Unmatched junction bases numbered 7, after V lost 5 bases and J lost 1 base. This CDR3 is built from 16 residues. Germline V gene lookup returns CDR1 SGHTA and CDR2 FQGNSA.

This clone was seen only once. The V call is TRBV28, the J call TRBJ1-2, with D unresolved. Germline lookup yields CDR1 MDHEN and CDR2 SYDVKM. CDR3 length: 13 residues. Trimming removed 7 bases from V and 5 bases from J, with 14 bases in between. CDR3 loop: CASKDTWPYGYTF. As DNA, the CDR3 is TGTGCCAGCAAAGATACGTGGCCGTATGGCTACACCTTC.

V is TRBV19 and J is TRBJ1-5; TRBD1 might be the D (6 bases). Deletions cut 4 bases from V and 11 bases from J, with 15 bases between. CDR1 and CDR2 (germline): LNHDA, SQIVND (reference sequence). This CDR3 has 13 residues. The CDR3: CASSNEGRGAQHF. As DNA, the CDR3 is TGTGCCAGTAGTAACGAGGGCAGGGGAGCCCAGCATTTT.

This clone has more than one count but fewer than ten. J is TRBJ2-1 and V is TRBV6-5, with TRBD1 matching over 10 bases. J lost 4 bases, V lost 6 bases, and 3 bases had no gene match. Germline CDR1 reads MNHEY; CDR2 reads SVGAGI. The CDR3 totals 14 residues. The DNA for the CDR3 is TGTGCCAGCAGAGACAGGGGGCTTTACAATGAGCAGTTCTTC. The encoded protein is CASRDRGLYNEQFF.

The chain recombines TRBV10-2 with TRBJ2-4, with 10 nucleotides matching TRBD2. Germline CDR1 and CDR2: WSHSY and SAAADI. This CDR3 is built from 16 residues. The junction had 3 bases not matched to a gene; V was cut back by 4 bases and J by 0 bases. CDR3: CASSGGLARAKNIQYF. The DNA for the CDR3 is TGCGCCAGCAGTGGGGGACTAGCGAGAGCCAAAAACATTCAGTACTTC.

The V and J genes are TRBV7-2 and TRBJ1-2; D possibly corresponds to TRBD1 (6 bases). The CDR3 sequence is 15 residues long. V gave up 5 bases and J gave up 3 bases, with 16 bases separating them. Germline V gives CDR1 SGHTA, CDR2 FQGNSA. CDR3 loop: CASSREGGADYGYTF. The CDR3 region has the DNA TGTGCCAGCAGCCGGGAGGGGGGGGCTGACTATGGCTACACCTTC.

The chain employs TRBV14 and TRBJ2-1; D might be TRBD1 (6 bases). Germline CDR1 and CDR2: SGHDN and FVKESK. The CDR3 is 12 residues long. V dropped 5 bases and J dropped 8 bases, with 10 bases sitting between them. In DNA form, the CDR3 reads TGTGCCAGCAGCTTTTACAGGGATGAGCAGTTCTTC. Translating it yields CASSFYRDEQFF.

The V and J genes are TRBV6-5 and TRBJ1-1, with 9 bases matching TRBD1. The V gene's germline CDR1 is MNHEY and CDR2 SVGAGI. The CDR3 loop spans 14 amino acids. The V gene end was trimmed by 4 bases and the J gene end by 7 bases; junction bases not matched to a gene: 7. The CDR3 region has the DNA TGTGCCAGCAGTTCCGGGACAGGGACCCTTGAAGCTTTCTTT. Amino acid sequence: CASSSGTGTLEAFF.

The J gene is TRBJ2-3, the V gene TRBV5-4; TRBD2 matches at 11 bases. Germline CDR1 and CDR2: SGHNT and YYREEE (reference sequence). The CDR3 sequence is 17 residues long. The ends lost 0 bases at V and 2 bases at J; junction bases unmatched: 5. Here the CDR3 reads CASSLARTSGSTDTQYF. The DNA for the CDR3 is TGTGCCAGCAGCTTGGCTAGGACTAGCGGGTCCACAGATACGCAGTATTTT.

The table lists this clone with a count of one. Sequence at one end of the junction differs from germline and may be a read error. The chain employs TRBV4-1 and TRBJ1-5; maybe TRBD1 (6 bases). CDR3 length: 17 residues. Germline V gene data show CDR1 as MGHRA and CDR2 as YSYEKL. CDR3: CASTQEQDSVSNQPQHF. The CDR3 nucleotides are TGCGCCAGCACCCAAGAACAGGACAGCGTTAGCAATCAGCCCCAGCATTTT.

The chain couples TRBV6-1 to TRBJ2-7; TRBD2 matches 15 bases. Trimming removed 4 bases from V and 7 bases from J; junction bases left unmatched: 8. There are 16 residues in the CDR3. Germline loops: CDR1 MNHNS, CDR2 SASEGT. The CDR3, as DNA: TGTGCCAGCAGTGGTTCGGGACTAGCGGGGGGAGTGGAGCAGTACTTC. Its translation is CASSGSGLAGGVEQYF.

There are a few counts of this clone. The rearrangement links TRBV5-1 to TRBJ2-2; 8 bases fit TRBD2. Germline values: CDR1 SGHRS, CDR2 YFSETQ. V was clipped by 0 bases and J by 4 bases; unmatched bases: 5. The CDR3 loop spans 16 amino acids. In nucleotides, the CDR3 is TGCGCCAGCAGCTTGGCGGCGGGAGGCGGCACCGGGGAGCTGTTTTTT. Its protein is CASSLAAGGGTGELFF. The full variable domain, with the rest looked up from reference TRBV5-1 and TRBJ2-2, is KAGVTQTPRYLIKTRGQQVTLSCSPISGHRSVSWYQQTPGQGLQFLFEYFSETQRNKGNFPGRFSGRQFSNSRSEMNVSTLELGDSALYLCASSLAAGGGTGELFFGEGSRLTVL.

The chain carries TRBV28 and TRBJ2-2; TRBD2 aligns across 10 bases. J was trimmed by 4 bases and V by 8 bases; bases with no gene match: 7. Germline V lookup: CDR1 MDHEN, CDR2 SYDVKM. The CDR3 runs 15 residues. CDR3 protein: CASYASGGTTGELFF. The CDR3 DNA reads as TGTGCCAGCTACGCTAGCGGGGGTACCACCGGGGAGCTGTTTTTT.

The rearrangement joins TRBV7-6 to TRBJ1-5; 9 positions match TRBD1. The germline gives CDR1 SGHVS, CDR2 FNYEAQ. The CDR3 loop spans 16 amino acids. V shed 5 bases, J shed 11 bases, and the junction held 16 bases outside the gene matches. CDR3 DNA sequence: TGTGCCAGCAGCCCTTACTCCGGGACAGGGCTCATGTCCCAGCATTTT. Its protein product is CASSPYSGTGLMSQHF.

This clone showed up just once. The chain joins TRBV5-1 to TRBJ2-2, with 11 bases fitting TRBD2. Trimming at V came to 6 bases and at J to 2 bases, leaving 18 bases not matched to a gene. This CDR3 is 20 amino acids long. Germline CDR1 is SGHRS and CDR2 is YFSETQ. The CDR3 nucleotides read TGCGCCAGCACAACGTTCCGTGGGACTAGCGGTACGCTAAACACCGGGGAGCTGTTTTTT. As protein: CASTTFRGTSGTLNTGELFF.

The chain carries TRBV15 and TRBJ2-3, with D possibly TRBD1 on 6 matching bases. Germline V CDR1 and CDR2: LNHNV, YYDKDF (reference sequence). The germline V and J ends were trimmed by 0 bases and 2 bases, with 12 bases remaining between them. The CDR3 sequence is 16 residues long. CDR3 sequence: CATSREAGANTDTQYF. For the CDR3, the DNA is TGTGCCACCAGCAGAGAGGCAGGGGCCAACACAGATACGCAGTATTTT.

The chain carries TRBV11-2 and TRBJ1-1, with 11 bases that match TRBD1. V was clipped by 5 bases and J by 3 bases; unmatched bases: 2. This CDR3 region has 14 residues. Per the germline V gene, CDR1 is SGHAT and CDR2 is FQNNGV. The CDR3 sequence: CASSKGQGDTEAFF. CDR3 sequence (DNA): TGTGCCAGCAGCAAGGGACAGGGGGACACTGAAGCTTTCTTT.